This T cell receptor beta chain was documented in a study of tumor and adjacent non-tumor tissue in lung cancer. The wider study: Patients comprised 12 adenocarcinoma, 2 squamous cell carcinoma and 1 small cell lung cancer. On average, productive TCRbeta reads reached 4 million to 4.5 million per sample.

No cell sorting was done before RNA was extracted from the tissue. Donors were chemotherapy-naive, newly diagnosed lung cancer surgical patients in China, August–November 2014. The CDR3 contains 16 residues. The J segment lost 7 bases and the V segment lost 5 bases, leaving 10 bases of the junction unmatched. In regard to this clonotype: The antigen remains undetermined. A much larger clonotype is one base distant, so this may be a read error.

The library came from three nested PCR rounds adapted from ARM-PCR protocols. TCRdb reanalysed the multiplex PCR reads using MiXCR and keeps one entry per CDR3 protein. In the table there are roughly 70,000 distinct CDR3 sequences, around three quarters of which are singletons. Whole-study results and caveats: Normal lung showed higher cumulative top 100 clone frequency than tumor.

This TCR was sampled from a man in his fifties or sixties with non-small cell lung cancer. The source material was lung tumor tissue. The chain couples TRBV12-3 or TRBV12-4 to TRBJ2-2; 10 bases map to TRBD2. CDR3 residues: CASSLSSGSILGELFF. The CDR3 DNA is TGTGCCAGCAGTCTATCTAGCGGGAGTATACTCGGGGAGCTGTTTTTT.